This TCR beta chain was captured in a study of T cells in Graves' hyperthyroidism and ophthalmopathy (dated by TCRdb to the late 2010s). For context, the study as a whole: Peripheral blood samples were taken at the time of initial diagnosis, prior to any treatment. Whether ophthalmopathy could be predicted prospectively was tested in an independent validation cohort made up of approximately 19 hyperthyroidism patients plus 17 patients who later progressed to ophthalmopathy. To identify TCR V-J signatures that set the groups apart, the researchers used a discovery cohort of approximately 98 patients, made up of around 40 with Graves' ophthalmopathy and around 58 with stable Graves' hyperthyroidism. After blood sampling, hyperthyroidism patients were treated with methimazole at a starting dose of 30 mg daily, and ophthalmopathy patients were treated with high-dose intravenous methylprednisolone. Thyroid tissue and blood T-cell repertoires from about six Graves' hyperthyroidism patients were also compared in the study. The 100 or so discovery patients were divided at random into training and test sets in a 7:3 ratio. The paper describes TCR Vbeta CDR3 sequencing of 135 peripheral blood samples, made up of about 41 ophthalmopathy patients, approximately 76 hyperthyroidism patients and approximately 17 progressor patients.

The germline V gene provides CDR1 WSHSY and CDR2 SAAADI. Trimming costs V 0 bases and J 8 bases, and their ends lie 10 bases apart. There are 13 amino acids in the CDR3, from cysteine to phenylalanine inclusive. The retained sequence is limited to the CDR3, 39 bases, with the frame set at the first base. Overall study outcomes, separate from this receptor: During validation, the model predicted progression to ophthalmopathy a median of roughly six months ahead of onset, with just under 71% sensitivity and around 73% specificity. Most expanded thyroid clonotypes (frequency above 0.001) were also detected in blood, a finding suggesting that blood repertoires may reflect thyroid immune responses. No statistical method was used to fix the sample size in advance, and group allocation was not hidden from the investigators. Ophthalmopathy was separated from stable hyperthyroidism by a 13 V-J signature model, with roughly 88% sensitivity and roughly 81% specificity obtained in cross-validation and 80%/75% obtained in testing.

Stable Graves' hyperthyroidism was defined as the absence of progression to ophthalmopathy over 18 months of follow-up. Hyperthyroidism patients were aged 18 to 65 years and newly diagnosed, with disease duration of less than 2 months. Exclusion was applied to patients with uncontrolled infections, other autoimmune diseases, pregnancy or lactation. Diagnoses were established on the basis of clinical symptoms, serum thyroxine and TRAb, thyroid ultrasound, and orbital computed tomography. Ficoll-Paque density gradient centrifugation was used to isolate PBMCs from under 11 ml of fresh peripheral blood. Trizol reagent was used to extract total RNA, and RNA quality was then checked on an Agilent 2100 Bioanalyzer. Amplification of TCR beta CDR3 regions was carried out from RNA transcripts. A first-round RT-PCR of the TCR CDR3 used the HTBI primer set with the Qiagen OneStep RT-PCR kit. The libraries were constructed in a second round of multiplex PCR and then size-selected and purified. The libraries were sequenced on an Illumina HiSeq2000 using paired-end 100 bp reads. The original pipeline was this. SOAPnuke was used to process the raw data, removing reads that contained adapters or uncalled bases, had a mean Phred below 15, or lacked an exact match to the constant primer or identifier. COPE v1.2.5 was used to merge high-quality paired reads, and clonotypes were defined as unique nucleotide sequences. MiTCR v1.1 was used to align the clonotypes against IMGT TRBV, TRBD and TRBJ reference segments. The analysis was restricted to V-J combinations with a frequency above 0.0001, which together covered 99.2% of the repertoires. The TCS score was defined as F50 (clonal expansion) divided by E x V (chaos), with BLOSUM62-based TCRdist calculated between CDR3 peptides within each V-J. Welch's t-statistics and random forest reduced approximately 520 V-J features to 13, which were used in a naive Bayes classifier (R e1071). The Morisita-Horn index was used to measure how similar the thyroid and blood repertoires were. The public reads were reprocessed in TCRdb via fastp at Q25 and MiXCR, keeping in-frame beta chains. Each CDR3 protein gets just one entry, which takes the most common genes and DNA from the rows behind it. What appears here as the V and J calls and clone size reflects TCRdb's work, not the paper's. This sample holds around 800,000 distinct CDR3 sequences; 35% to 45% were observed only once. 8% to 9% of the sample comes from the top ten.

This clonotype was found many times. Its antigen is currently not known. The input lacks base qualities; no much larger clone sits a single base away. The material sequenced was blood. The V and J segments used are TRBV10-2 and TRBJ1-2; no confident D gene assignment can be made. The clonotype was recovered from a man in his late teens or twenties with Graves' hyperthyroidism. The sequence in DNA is TGCGCCAGCAGTGAGTCTGGGTCCGACGGCTACACCTTC. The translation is CASSESGSDGYTF.